The T cell receptor beta chain under discussion was sequenced for a study of blood T cell repertoires in COVID-19. Study summary: COVID-19 samples collected from the United States, Italy and Spain covered acute and convalescent phases. T cells, B-cell-depleted T cells, or PBMCs provided the cDNA or gDNA that served as material.

Authors' processing steps: Amplification of reference gene primers provided the estimated nucleated cell counts. Only in-frame clones appear in the TCRdb table, and some are missing; sequencing was by immunoSEQ multiplex PCR. The V and J calls and clone size are taken from that table; D and trimming were inferred from the DNA. The sample includes tens of thousands of clones, around nine tenths of them seen just once. Seattle patient enrollment occurred during active infection, with longitudinal follow-up thereafter. Trimming left V 1 base short and J 0 bases short, with 6 bases between. Germline CDR1 reads KGHSH; CDR2 reads LQKENI. The CDR3 is made up of 14 amino acids.

This TCR was recovered from a woman aged 60-75 years with COVID-19, enrolled during active disease. The sequencing sample was made of peripheral blood. The chain is built from TRBV18 and TRBJ1-1; D is ambiguous. The CDR3 is CASSPLDMNTEAFF. In DNA form, the CDR3 reads TGTGCCAGCTCACCACTAGACATGAACACTGAAGCTTTCTTT.